This T cell receptor (beta chain) comes out of a study of cytomegalovirus exposure and HLA in healthy donors. About the research overall: The study's early data release held about 85 million unique TCRs from HLA-typed donors. Study outcomes and limitations: Published work reported that the classifier diagnosed cytomegalovirus status with high specificity and sensitivity. An Asian-associated ancestry cluster reportedly showed fewer N-insertions than the roughly 700-donor mean in a later analysis.

The CDR3 is 15 amino acids. V dropped 5 bases and J dropped 2; count of bases not matched to a gene: 7. Germline lookup yields CDR1 SEHNR and CDR2 FQNEAQ (reference sequence). On this clone: Its specificity is unknown.

PCR used 60 Vbeta primers and 13 Jbeta primers. Sequenced by immunoSEQ multiplex PCR; TCRdb stores in-frame clones only, minus some. The profile shows over 75,000 clones, about 80% of them singletons. Sequencing input: PBMCs. The chain recombines TRBV7-9 with TRBJ2-3, with TRBD1 matching 7 bases. This receptor was identified in a woman aged 60-75 years in good health and CMV-seronegative. The CDR3 coding sequence is TGTGCCAGCAGCCTTAGACAGGGAACCACAGATACGCAGTATTTT. Translated: CASSLRQGTTDTQYF.